This TCR beta chain is from a study of OX40 agonist ivuxolimab in advanced cancers. Looking at the study overall: Ivuxolimab was an agonistic, fully human IgG2 monoclonal antibody directed against OX40 (CD134), a costimulatory receptor. Intravenous ivuxolimab was administered to patients every 2 weeks at six dose levels: 0.01, 0.1, 0.3, 1.5, 3 and 10 mg/kg. Of the approximately 50 dose-escalation patients, hepatocellular carcinoma was present in 19, melanoma in roughly 15, renal cell carcinoma in 9 and head and neck cancer in 9. A male proportion of around 80% and a mean age of about 60 years, ranging from 23 to 79, were recorded for the dose-escalation cohort. Patients were allowed to have had prior anti-PD-1, anti-PD-L1 or anti-CTLA-4 therapy, and around 43% of the dose-escalation patients had been treated with checkpoint inhibitors. Partial responses occurred in three dose-escalation patients: two with cutaneous melanoma and one with hepatocellular carcinoma. The purpose of peripheral TCRbeta sequencing was to test whether ivuxolimab changed TCR sequence diversity and led to clonal T-cell expansion. The paper describes the monotherapy dose-escalation part (N of about 55 patients) of the phase I trial of ivuxolimab.

As regards this clone: There is no known antigen for this receptor. No per-base quality is available; no much larger clone lies one base away.

Findings and caveats that apply to the study as a whole: Antigen specificity was not determined for the clonally expanded peripheral T cells. Clonal expansion of both CD4+ and CD8+ blood T cells was observed from baseline to week 6 at doses 0.1 to 3.0 mg/kg. Partial responders in the 0.1-3.0 mg/kg groups had among the lowest normalized peripheral clonal expansion, especially among CD8+ T cells. After ivuxolimab, expanded clones were on average more numerous among CD8+ T cells than among CD4+ T cells. Low levels of normalized T-cell clonal expansion were also seen in some patients who did not respond.

Genomic DNA was isolated from the sorted cells so that the TCRbeta CDR3 region could be sequenced. The immunoSEQ Assay was used to sequence the TCRbeta CDR3 regions. As stored in TCRdb, this immuneACCESS dataset retains in-frame rearrangements with V and J assigned. A fraction of the clones does not appear; measured against another copy, unresolved V genes explain less than half of the discrepancy, and the remainder lacks a known reason. The sample table shows 50,000 or so clones, and roughly 89% are seen once. In total, the top ten clones hold roughly 13% of the sample. The CDR3 goes from the cysteine to the phenylalanine over 13 residues. Just the 39-base CDR3 DNA is kept, in frame starting at base 1. V was cut back by 3 bases and J by 5 bases, leaving a gap of 8 bases between them. The germline V gene (reference sequence) specifies LNHDA as CDR1 and SQIVND as CDR2. The trial excluded patients who had a history of autoimmune disease or who were on systemic immunosuppression. Peripheral blood for TCR sequencing was collected from all dose cohorts at baseline, on cycle 4 day 1, and on cycle 7 day 1. The samples were taken from a phase I, first-in-human, multicenter, open-label dose-escalation trial of ivuxolimab. Adults with locally advanced or metastatic head and neck squamous cell, hepatocellular, melanoma or renal cell carcinoma were enrolled in the trial. Before TCR sequencing, CD4+ and CD8+ T cells were separately sorted from peripheral blood.

The chain couples TRBV19 to TRBJ1-5; the D gene cannot be named for sure. This clonotype was sampled from an adult with an advanced solid tumor such as melanoma, head and neck, liver or kidney cancer. The sample in question was CD4+ or CD8+ T cells sorted from blood, obtained in a trial of the OX40 agonist ivuxolimab. The CDR3 region has the sequence CASSIQPDQPQHF. The DNA sequence follows: TGTGCCAGTAGTATCCAACCCGATCAGCCCCAGCATTTT.